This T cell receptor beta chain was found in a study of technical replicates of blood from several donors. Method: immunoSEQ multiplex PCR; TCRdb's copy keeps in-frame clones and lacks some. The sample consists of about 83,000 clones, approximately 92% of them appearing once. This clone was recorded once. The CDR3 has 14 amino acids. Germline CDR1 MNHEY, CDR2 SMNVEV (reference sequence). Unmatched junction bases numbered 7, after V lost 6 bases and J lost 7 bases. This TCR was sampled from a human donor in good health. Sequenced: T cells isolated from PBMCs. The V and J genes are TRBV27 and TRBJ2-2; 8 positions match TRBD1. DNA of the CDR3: TGTGCCAGCAGCCCGGACAGGGCGAACGGGGAGCTGTTTTTT. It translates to CASSPDRANGELFF.